The 8 T cell receptor beta chains below were found in one sample sequenced in a study of cytomegalovirus exposure and HLA in healthy donors. PCR involved 60 Vbeta and 13 Jbeta primers. The protocol was immunoSEQ multiplex PCR, while the TCRdb copy is restricted to in-frame clones and leaves out a portion. The top ten clones hold about 9.3% of a sample with fewer than 40,000 clones, roughly 79% of them seen once. Input material: PBMCs. The receptors here all came from a woman between 35 and 50 years old in good health and CMV-seronegative.

This chain uses TRBV5-8 with TRBJ1-1; TRBD1 might be the D (6 bases). From germline, CDR1 is SGHTS and CDR2 YDEGEE. The CDR3 sequence is 13 residues long. Between the trimmed V and J ends, which lost 3 bases and 1 base, there was a span of 7 bases. The DNA of the CDR3 is TGTGCCAGCAGCTGGGGACAGAACACTGAAGCTTTCTTT. Encoded protein: CASSWGQNTEAFF. Variable domain in full (rest from reference TRBV5-8 and TRBJ1-1): EAGVTQSPTHLIKTRGQQATLRCSPISGHTSVYWYQQALGLGLQFLLWYDEGEERNRGNFPPRFSGRQFPNYSSELNVNALELEDSALYLCASSWGQNTEAFFGQGTRLTVV.

The rearrangement links TRBV6-6 to TRBJ1-1; 7 bases align to TRBD1. The CDR3 runs to 14 residues. Trimming removed 4 bases from V and 4 bases from J; junction bases left unmatched: 6. The germline V gene has CDR1 MNHNY and CDR2 SVGAGI (reference sequence). CDR3 nucleotides: TGTGCCAGCAGTTTAAGGGGGCTAGGCACTGAAGCTTTCTTT. Protein product: CASSLRGLGTEAFF.

The genes are TRBV27 and TRBJ1-6; D not resolved. Germline V lookup: CDR1 MNHEY, CDR2 SMNVEV (reference sequence). The CDR3 covers 14 residues. The V end lost 6 bases, the J end lost 4 bases, and 10 bases lay between the germline ends. As DNA, the CDR3 is TGTGCCAGCAGGTCGGCAGGATATAATTCACCCCTCCACTTT. It is translated as CASRSAGYNSPLHF.

This rearrangement joins TRBV15 to TRBJ2-5, with 14 bases that match TRBD2. The CDR3 contains 18 residues. Per germline, CDR1 LNHNV and CDR2 YYDKDF (reference sequence). Unmatched junction bases numbered 8, after V lost 0 bases and J lost 5 bases. In nucleotides, the CDR3 is TGTGCCACCAGCAGAGATGAGGGACTAGCGGGGGTAAAGGAGACCCAGTACTTC. It encodes CATSRDEGLAGVKETQYF.

This sequence joins TRBV5-1 and TRBJ2-7; 7 nucleotides align to TRBD1. The CDR3 runs 14 residues. Losses at the gene ends were 4 bases for V and 5 bases for J; bases not matched to a gene: 9. Germline V CDR1 and CDR2: SGHRS, YFSETQ. The CDR3 reads CASSIDRELHEQYF. CDR3 DNA: TGCGCCAGCAGCATCGACAGGGAGCTCCACGAGCAGTACTTC.

The CDR3 DNA is TGTGCCAGCACCCCCGGGAGGCCTGGAAACACCATATATTTT. It is translated as CASTPGRPGNTIYF. This chain joins TRBV11-2 and TRBJ1-3; no clear D. The CDR3 is 14 residues long. Germline loops: CDR1 SGHAT, CDR2 FQNNGV. Trimming cost V 7 bases and J 2 bases, with 12 bases left between them.

The rearrangement links TRBV5-6 to TRBJ2-5; 7 bases align to TRBD2. The CDR3 covers 15 residues. The V gene's germline CDR1 is SGHDT and CDR2 YYEEEE. Losses at the gene ends were 0 bases for V and 5 bases for J; bases not matched to a gene: 7. The CDR3 nucleotides read TGTGCCAGCAGCTTGGGAGCGGGGTCGGGGGAGACCCAGTACTTC. It encodes CASSLGAGSGETQYF.

Only one count was recorded for this clone. This chain links TRBV10-3 with TRBJ1-5; TRBD1 is a possible D gene (5 bases). Germline CDR1 ENHRY, CDR2 SYGVKD. The CDR3 runs 14 residues. V was pared by 10 bases and J by 3 bases, with 16 bases between. Here the CDR3 reads CATKTQEDNQPQHF. DNA of the CDR3: TGTGCCACCAAGACACAGGAAGACAATCAGCCCCAGCATTTT.